Presented here are 29 T cell receptor beta chains from one specimen sequenced in a study of blood T cells in healthy people across ages. A second PCR, run for roughly 7 to 12 cycles, used a sample-barcoded 5' primer plus a J-beta primer mix. TCRdb ran MiXCR on the 5' RACE reads and lists one entry per CDR3 protein. Of hundreds of thousands of distinct CDR3 sequences in the sample, around 24% are singletons; the top ten hold just over 8.5%. These sequences were also reported in another study, on T cells of mothers and their children.

The sequencing input was blood. These receptors came from a boy younger than 18 in good health.

This clonotype was picked up many times. The chain has TRBV4-1 and TRBJ2-5, with D possibly TRBD2 on 6 matching bases. The ends were cut back, 2 bases at V and 14 bases at J, with 24 bases in the middle. The CDR3 loop spans 15 amino acids. In germline, CDR1 is MGHRA, CDR2 YSYEKL. As DNA, the CDR3 is TGCGCCAGCAGCCAAACCTTTTATGCAGCGGAGGGGCTCTACTTC. It codes for CASSQTFYAAEGLYF.

The V gene is TRBV5-1, the J gene TRBJ2-3; no firm D call. Germline values: CDR1 SGHRS, CDR2 YFSETQ. The CDR3 has 14 amino acids. Trimming took 6 bases from V and 2 from J, leaving 13 bases between them. This chain's CDR3 is CASKGRILTDTQYF. In nucleotides, the CDR3 is TGCGCCAGCAAAGGCAGAATCCTCACAGATACGCAGTATTTT. Based on the CDR3 plus reference TRBV5-1 and TRBJ2-3, the full variable domain is KAGVTQTPRYLIKTRGQQVTLSCSPISGHRSVSWYQQTPGQGLQFLFEYFSETQRNKGNFPGRFSGRQFSNSRSEMNVSTLELGDSALYLCASKGRILTDTQYFGPGTRLTVL.

The chain links TRBV2 to TRBJ1-4; a possible D gene is TRBD1 (6 bases). Germline CDR1 is SNHLY and CDR2 is FYNNEI. The CDR3 loop spans 15 amino acids. V dropped 3 bases and J dropped 7 bases, with 15 bases sitting between them. CDR3 residues: CASSEGDRIAEKLFF. The DNA of the CDR3 is TGTGCCAGCAGTGAGGGAGACAGGATCGCTGAAAAACTGTTTTTT. The full variable domain, with the rest looked up from reference TRBV2 and TRBJ1-4, is EPEVTQTPSHQVTQMGQEVILRCVPISNHLYFYWYRQILGQKVEFLVSFYNNEISEKSEIFDDQFSVERPDGSNFTLKIRSTKLEDSAMYFCASSEGDRIAEKLFFGSGTQLSVL.

The chain links TRBV27 to TRBJ2-2; TRBD1 might be the D (6 bases). The germline CDR1 and CDR2 sequences are MNHEY and SMNVEV (reference sequence). Trimming cost V 5 bases and J 5 bases, with 21 bases left between them. The length of the CDR3 is 17 residues. CDR3 residues: CASSPDAQGPKTGELFF. CDR3 sequence (DNA): TGTGCCAGCAGTCCCGACGCGCAGGGGCCCAAGACCGGGGAGCTGTTTTTT.

Comment on this clonotype: Germline and junction disagree at one end, which may indicate a read error. The chain combines TRBV7-9 with TRBJ2-3, with D perhaps TRBD2 (5 bases). CDR3 length: 15 residues. Germline V lookup: CDR1 SEHNR, CDR2 FQNEAQ (reference sequence). The CDR3 nucleotides read TGTGCCAGCAGCCCCCGGGAAGACATCTACGATACGCTGTATTTT. Translation: CASSPREDIYDTLYF.

The J gene is TRBJ1-2, the V gene TRBV10-3; maybe TRBD1 (6 bases). V shed 7 bases and J shed 6 bases, with 15 bases lying between them. Germline V gene lookup returns CDR1 ENHRY and CDR2 SYGVKD. This CDR3 region has 13 residues. The CDR3 DNA is TGTGCCATCATGGGTCCGGGGGCAGATGGCTACACCTTC. Its protein product is CAIMGPGADGYTF.

This clonotype turned up a few times. The rearrangement uses TRBV20-1 and TRBJ2-5, with 11 bases identical to TRBD2. There are 16 residues in the CDR3. Germline V CDR1 and CDR2: DFQATT, SNEGSKA (reference sequence). The CDR3 loop is CSARRLAGGSQETQYF. Here the CDR3 DNA reads TGCAGCGCCAGGCGTCTAGCGGGAGGATCACAAGAGACCCAGTACTTC.

The V and J genes are TRBV4-3 and TRBJ2-5; TRBD1 might be the D (6 bases). V dropped 6 bases and J dropped 2 bases, with 16 bases sitting between them. CDR1 is LGHNA, CDR2 YSLEER, per germline. This CDR3 is built from 15 residues. CDR3 in DNA: TGCGCCAGCAGTCCTTCCGGCCAGGGGCAAGAGACCCAGTACTTC. Translated, it gives CASSPSGQGQETQYF.

The chain is built from TRBV7-6 and TRBJ1-3, with D maybe TRBD1 (5 bases). Trimming took 5 bases from V and 0 from J, leaving 8 bases between them. The CDR3 length is 14 residues. Germline lookup yields CDR1 SGHVS and CDR2 FNYEAQ. CDR3 in amino acids: CASSAGSSGNTIYF. The CDR3 nucleotides read TGTGCCAGCAGCGCAGGGAGCTCTGGAAACACCATATATTTT.

CDR3 protein: CASRNRPGAEAFF. In DNA form, the CDR3 reads TGTGCCAGCAGAAACCGGCCTGGGGCTGAAGCTTTCTTT. The rearrangement links TRBV6-5 to TRBJ1-1, with D unclear. Deletions cut 6 bases from V and 6 bases from J, with 14 bases between. Germline CDR1 MNHEY, CDR2 SVGAGI. The CDR3 is 13 amino acids.

The chain joins TRBV6-5 to TRBJ2-3; perhaps TRBD2 as D (7 bases). This CDR3 is 17 amino acids long. Trimming shortened V by 0 bases and J by 4 bases, and 17 bases separated the two germline ends. Germline V gives CDR1 MNHEY, CDR2 SVGAGI. CDR3 bases: TGTGCCAGCAGTTACTCCCAGGGAGGGGGAGGGCCAGATACGCAGTATTTT. Translating gives CASSYSQGGGGPDTQYF.

This clonotype was counted a few times. The chain has TRBV20-1 and TRBJ1-2, with a weak D call TRBD1 (6 bases). The CDR3 covers 13 residues. Germline assignment: CDR1 DFQATT and CDR2 SNEGSKA (reference sequence). V lost 3 bases and J 4 bases, leaving 12 bases between the germline ends. CDR3 sequence (DNA): TGCAGTGCTAGTCTGGGGGCAGGCTATGGCTACACCTTC. Its translation: CSASLGAGYGYTF.

This clonotype was counted only a few times. The chain couples TRBV19 to TRBJ2-3, with TRBD2 identical over 13 bases. This CDR3 is 16 amino acids long. The V gene end was trimmed by 5 bases and the J gene end by 6 bases; junction bases not matched to a gene: 8. The V gene's germline CDR1 is LNHDA and CDR2 SQIVND (reference sequence). In DNA, the CDR3 is TGTGCCAGTAGTCCGGGACTAGCGGGGTTTTTGGATACGCAGTATTTT. As protein: CASSPGLAGFLDTQYF. The whole variable domain, filled in from reference TRBV19 and TRBJ2-3, reads DGGITQSPKYLFRKEGQNVTLSCEQNLNHDAMYWYRQDPGQGLRLIYYSQIVNDFQKGDIAEGYSVSREKKESFPLTVTSAQKNPTAFYLCASSPGLAGFLDTQYFGPGTRLTVL.

The J gene is TRBJ1-4, the V gene TRBV15; 7 nucleotides align to TRBD1. Looked up from germline, CDR1 is LNHNV and CDR2 is YYDKDF (reference sequence). This CDR3 is 14 amino acids long. V trimming: 5 bases; J trimming: 8 bases; junction bases outside the gene matches: 8. CDR3 in DNA: TGTGCCACCAGCGCTCGGAGGGGGCGAGAAAAACTGTTTTTT. It codes for CATSARRGREKLFF.

This clonotype was found a few times. The gene calls are TRBV4-3 and TRBJ1-4; D is undetermined. Per germline, CDR1 LGHNA and CDR2 YSLEER. V lost 0 bases to trimming and J lost 8 bases, with 13 bases between them. The CDR3 consists of 15 residues. CDR3: CASSQDLVGGEKLFF. The CDR3, as DNA: TGCGCCAGCAGCCAAGATCTGGTGGGAGGCGAAAAACTGTTTTTT.

The V and J genes are TRBV3-1 and TRBJ2-5, with 9 bases matching TRBD2. CDR3 length: 16 residues. Germline V lookup: CDR1 LGHDT, CDR2 YNNKEL (reference sequence). V gave up 0 bases and J gave up 5 bases; unmatched junction bases: 7. CDR3 loop: CASSQERVAGVETQYF. In DNA form, the CDR3 reads TGTGCCAGCAGCCAAGAAAGGGTAGCGGGAGTGGAGACCCAGTACTTC.

The gene calls are TRBV5-1 and TRBJ1-4, with 7 bases that match TRBD1. The CDR3 has 15 amino acids. With V trimmed by 0 bases and J by 6 bases, 5 bases remained unmatched. Germline CDR1 SGHRS, CDR2 YFSETQ. The CDR3 loop reads CASSLEPTGHEKLFF. CDR3 bases: TGCGCCAGCAGCTTGGAACCGACAGGGCATGAAAAACTGTTTTTT.

This chain links TRBV7-2 with TRBJ2-5, with 7 bases fitting TRBD1. The CDR3 extends over 18 amino acids. CDR1 SGHTA and CDR2 FQGNSA come from the germline V gene. V lost 1 base, J lost 1 base, and 12 bases stayed unmatched. This chain's CDR3 is CASSLVGRGFSSQETQYF. The DNA for the CDR3 is TGTGCCAGCAGCTTAGTTGGCAGGGGGTTTTCCTCCCAAGAGACCCAGTACTTC.

This clonotype came up a few times. This chain connects TRBV3-1 to TRBJ2-7, with D perhaps TRBD2 (6 bases). V gave up 6 bases and J gave up 5 bases, with 8 bases separating them. This CDR3 contains 11 residues. The germline V gene encodes CDR1 LGHDT and CDR2 YNNKEL (reference sequence). CDR3 sequence reads: CASSWGDEQYF. The CDR3 coding sequence is TGTGCCAGCAGTTGGGGGGACGAGCAGTACTTC.

This chain uses TRBV14 with TRBJ1-2, with a tentative D call TRBD1 (6 bases). CDR1 is SGHDN, CDR2 FVKESK, per germline. The V end was cut by 3 bases, the J end by 11 bases, with 19 bases between. The CDR3 consists of 14 residues. CDR3 in DNA: TGTGCCAGCAGCCAGGAACAGGGTCTAATGGGATACACCTTC. Its translation is CASSQEQGLMGYTF.

The rearrangement joins TRBV7-2 to TRBJ2-3; 8 bases line up with TRBD1. Germline loops: CDR1 SGHTA, CDR2 FQGNSA. J gave up 3 bases and V 0 bases, and 2 bases lay outside the gene matches. The length of the CDR3 is 15 residues. The CDR3 coding sequence is TGTGCCAGCAGCTTAGCGAGGACAGGGACAGATACGCAGTATTTT. This sequence encodes CASSLARTGTDTQYF.

This chain links TRBV7-2 with TRBJ2-7; TRBD1 or TRBD2 may be the D gene (5 bases each). CDR3 length: 15 amino acids. Trimming cost V 3 bases and J 0 bases, with 12 bases left between them. Germline values: CDR1 SGHTA, CDR2 FQGNSA. The CDR3 DNA reads as TGTGCCAGCAGCTTCAGAAGGGACGCCTCCTACGAGCAGTACTTC. Protein product: CASSFRRDASYEQYF.

This clonotype came up a few times. The gene calls are TRBV28 and TRBJ2-7; tentatively, D is TRBD1 (5 bases). The CDR3 runs 17 residues. The germline CDR1 and CDR2 sequences are MDHEN and SYDVKM. V lost 3 bases and J 0 bases, leaving 18 bases between the germline ends. The CDR3 loop reads CASSFISAGRSSYEQYF. Written as DNA, the CDR3 is TGTGCCAGCAGTTTCATTTCTGCAGGGCGTAGCTCCTACGAGCAGTACTTC.

This clonotype was detected only a few times. The chain couples TRBV7-2 to TRBJ2-7; TRBD2 might be the D (6 bases). The CDR3 length is 15 residues. The germline V gene has CDR1 SGHTA and CDR2 FQGNSA. V dropped 5 bases and J dropped 3 bases, with 17 bases sitting between them. The CDR3, as DNA: TGTGCCAGCAGCGACCAACGGGACTCATACTACGAGCAGTACTTC. This translates into CASSDQRDSYYEQYF.

As to this clonotype: The junction departs from germline at one end; a sequencing error may be responsible. Written as DNA, the CDR3 is TGTGCCAACAGCTTAGGTTCTGGGAGCCCCTACGAGCAGTACTTC. As protein: CANSLGSGSPYEQYF. The rearrangement joins TRBV7-2 to TRBJ2-1; D possibly corresponds to TRBD2 (5 bases). The closer fit of TRBJ2-7 to the DNA end suggests the J call may be wrong. CDR1 is SGHTA and CDR2 is FQGNSA in the germline V gene. The CDR3 is made up of 15 amino acids.

This clonotype has at least ten counts. The chain employs TRBV4-3 and TRBJ2-5; either TRBD1 or TRBD2 may fit D (5 bases each). CDR3 length: 13 amino acids. V was shortened by 2 bases and J by 5 bases, with 9 bases between the two germline ends. Germline CDR1 reads LGHNA; CDR2 reads YSLEER. The DNA for the CDR3 is TGCGCCAGCAGCCAAAATCGGGGCGAGACCCAGTACTTC. Its protein is CASSQNRGETQYF.

The rearrangement joins TRBV7-2 to TRBJ1-1; no firm D call. Germline assignment: CDR1 SGHTA and CDR2 FQGNSA. The CDR3 length is 13 residues. V shed 8 bases and J shed 3 bases, with 13 bases lying between them. CDR3 DNA: TGTGCCAGCGCCGGGTTGCCGGACACTGAAGCTTTCTTT. Protein: CASAGLPDTEAFF.

This clonotype has a handful of counts. The chain is built from TRBV5-4 and TRBJ2-3; 14 bases are a match to TRBD2. Trimming at V came to 10 bases and at J to 1 base, leaving 5 bases not matched to a gene. The CDR3 totals 15 residues. Germline V CDR1 and CDR2: SGHNT, YYREEE (reference sequence). Here the CDR3 DNA reads TGTGCCGGGACTAGCGGGGGATATGGCACAGATACGCAGTATTTT. Translating gives CAGTSGGYGTDTQYF.

The chain is built from TRBV7-9 and TRBJ2-7, with TRBD1 matching 8 bases. The better agreement between TRBJ2-1 and the DNA end casts doubt on the J call. The CDR3 is 15 amino acids. The germline V gene encodes CDR1 SEHNR and CDR2 FQNEAQ (reference sequence). The CDR3 loop is CASSLSGQGVNEQFF. The CDR3, as DNA: TGTGCCAGCAGCCTCAGTGGACAGGGCGTCAATGAGCAGTTCTTC.